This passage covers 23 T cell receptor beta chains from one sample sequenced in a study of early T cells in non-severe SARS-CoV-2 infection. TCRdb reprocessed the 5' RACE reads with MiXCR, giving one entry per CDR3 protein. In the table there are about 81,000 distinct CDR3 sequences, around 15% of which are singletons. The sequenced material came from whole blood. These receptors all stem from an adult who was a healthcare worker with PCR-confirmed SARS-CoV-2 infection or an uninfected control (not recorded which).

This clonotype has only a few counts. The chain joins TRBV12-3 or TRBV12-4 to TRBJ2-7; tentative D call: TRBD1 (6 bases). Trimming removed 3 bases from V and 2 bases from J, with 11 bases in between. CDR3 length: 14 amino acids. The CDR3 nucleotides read TGTGCCAGCAGTTTTGAAAGGGACACCTACGAGCAGTACTTC. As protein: CASSFERDTYEQYF.

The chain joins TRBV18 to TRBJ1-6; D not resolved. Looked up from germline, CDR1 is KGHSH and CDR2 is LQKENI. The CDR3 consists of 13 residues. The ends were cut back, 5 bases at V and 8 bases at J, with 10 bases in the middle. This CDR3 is CASSSTVDSPLHF. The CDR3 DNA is TGTGCCAGCTCATCCACGGTAGATTCACCCCTCCACTTT.

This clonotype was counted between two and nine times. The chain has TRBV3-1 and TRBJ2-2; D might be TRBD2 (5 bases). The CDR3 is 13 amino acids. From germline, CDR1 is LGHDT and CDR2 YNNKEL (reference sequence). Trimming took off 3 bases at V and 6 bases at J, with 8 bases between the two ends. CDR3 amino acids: CASSQLAPGELFF. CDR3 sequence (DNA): TGTGCCAGCAGCCAGCTAGCCCCCGGGGAGCTGTTTTTT.

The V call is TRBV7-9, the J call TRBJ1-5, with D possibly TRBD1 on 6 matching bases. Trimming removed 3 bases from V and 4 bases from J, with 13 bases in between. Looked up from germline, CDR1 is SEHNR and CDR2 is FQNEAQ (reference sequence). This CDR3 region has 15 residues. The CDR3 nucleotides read TGTGCCAGCAGCTTGGCCGGGGGCGGTAATCAGCCCCAGCATTTT. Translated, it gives CASSLAGGGNQPQHF.

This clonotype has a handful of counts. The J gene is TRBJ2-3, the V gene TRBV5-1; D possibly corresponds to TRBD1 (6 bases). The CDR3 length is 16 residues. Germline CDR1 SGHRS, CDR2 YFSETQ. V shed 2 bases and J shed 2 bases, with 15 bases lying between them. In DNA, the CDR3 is TGCGCCAGCAGCTTAGCACTGGACAGATTCACAGATACGCAGTATTTT. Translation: CASSLALDRFTDTQYF.

The CDR3 nucleotides are TGTGCCAGCAGCCCGGGACTAGCGTACTACAATGAGCAGTTCTTC. It translates to CASSPGLAYYNEQFF. V is TRBV7-2 and J is TRBJ2-1, with 10 bases that match TRBD2. Losses at the gene ends were 5 bases for V and 3 bases for J; bases not matched to a gene: 4. Per the germline V gene, CDR1 is SGHTA and CDR2 is FQGNSA. The CDR3 is made up of 15 amino acids. Combining the CDR3 with reference TRBV7-2 and TRBJ2-1 gives the whole variable domain GAGVSQSPSNKVTEKGKDVELRCDPISGHTALYWYRQSLGQGLEFLIYFQGNSAPDKSGLPSDRFSAERTGGSVSTLTIQRTQQEDSAVYLCASSPGLAYYNEQFFGPGTRLTVL.

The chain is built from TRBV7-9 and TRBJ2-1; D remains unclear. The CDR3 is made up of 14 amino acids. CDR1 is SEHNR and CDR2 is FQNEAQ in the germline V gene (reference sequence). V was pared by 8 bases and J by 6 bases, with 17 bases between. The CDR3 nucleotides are TGTGCCAGCTTTTTACACGAACCTTCCAATGAGCAGTTCTTC. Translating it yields CASFLHEPSNEQFF.

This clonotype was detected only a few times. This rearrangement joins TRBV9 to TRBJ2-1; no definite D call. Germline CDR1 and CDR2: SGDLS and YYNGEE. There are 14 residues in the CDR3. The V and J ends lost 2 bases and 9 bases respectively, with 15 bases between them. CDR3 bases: TGTGCCAGCAGCGTCCGGGTTACGACCGGTGAGCAGTTCTTC. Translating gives CASSVRVTTGEQFF.

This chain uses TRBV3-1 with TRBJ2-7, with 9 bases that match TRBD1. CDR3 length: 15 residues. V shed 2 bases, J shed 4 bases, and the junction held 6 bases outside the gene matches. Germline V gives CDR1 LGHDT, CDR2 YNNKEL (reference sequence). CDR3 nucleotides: TGTGCCAGCAGCCAACTACCGGGACAGGGTTACGAGCAGTACTTC. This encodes CASSQLPGQGYEQYF.

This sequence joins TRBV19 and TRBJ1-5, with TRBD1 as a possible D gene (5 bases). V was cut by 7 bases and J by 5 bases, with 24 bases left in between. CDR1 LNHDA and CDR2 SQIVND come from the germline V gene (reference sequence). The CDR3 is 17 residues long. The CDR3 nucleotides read TGTGCCAGTACTCCATTAGGGGAATTGCTCGATTATCAGCCCCAGCATTTT. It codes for CASTPLGELLDYQPQHF.

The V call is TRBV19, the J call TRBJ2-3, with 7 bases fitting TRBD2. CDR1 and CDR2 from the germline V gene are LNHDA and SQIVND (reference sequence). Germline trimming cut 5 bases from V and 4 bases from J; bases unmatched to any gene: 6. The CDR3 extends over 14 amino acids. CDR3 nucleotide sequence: TGTGCCAGTAGTCCGGGGGGTCCCGCAGATACGCAGTATTTT. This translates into CASSPGGPADTQYF.

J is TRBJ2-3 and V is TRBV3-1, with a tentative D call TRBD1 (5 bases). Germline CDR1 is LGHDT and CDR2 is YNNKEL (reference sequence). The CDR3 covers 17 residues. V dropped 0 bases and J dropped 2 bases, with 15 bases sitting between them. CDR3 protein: CASSQDLGAPITDTQYF. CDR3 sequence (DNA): TGTGCCAGCAGCCAAGATCTAGGGGCGCCCATCACAGATACGCAGTATTTT.

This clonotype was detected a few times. Here the CDR3 reads CSARDHGTVPGRQFF. CDR3 coding DNA: TGCAGTGCTAGAGATCACGGGACCGTGCCGGGTAGGCAGTTCTTC. The gene calls are TRBV20-1 and TRBJ2-1; the D gene could be TRBD1 or TRBD2 (5 bases each). The CDR3 is made up of 15 amino acids. Trimming stripped 0 bases from V and 12 bases from J, with 21 bases between. CDR1 is DFQATT and CDR2 is SNEGSKA in the germline V gene (reference sequence).

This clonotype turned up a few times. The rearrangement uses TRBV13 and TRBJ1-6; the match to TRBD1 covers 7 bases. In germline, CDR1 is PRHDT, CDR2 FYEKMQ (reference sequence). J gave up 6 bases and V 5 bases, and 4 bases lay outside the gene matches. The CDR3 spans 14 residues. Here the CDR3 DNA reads TGTGCCAGCAGCCCCGGGACAGCTAATTCACCCCTCCACTTT. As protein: CASSPGTANSPLHF.

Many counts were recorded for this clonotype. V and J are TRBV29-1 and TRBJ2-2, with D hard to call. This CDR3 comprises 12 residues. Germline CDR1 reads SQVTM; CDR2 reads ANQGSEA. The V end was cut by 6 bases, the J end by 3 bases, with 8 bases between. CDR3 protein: CSVDQYTGELFF. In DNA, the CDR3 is TGCAGCGTCGATCAGTACACCGGGGAGCTGTTTTTT.

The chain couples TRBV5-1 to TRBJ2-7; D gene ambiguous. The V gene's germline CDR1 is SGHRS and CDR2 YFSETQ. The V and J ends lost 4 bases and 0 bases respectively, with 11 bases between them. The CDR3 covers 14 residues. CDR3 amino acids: CASSPHALSYEQYF. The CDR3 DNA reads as TGCGCCAGCAGCCCTCACGCCCTCTCCTACGAGCAGTACTTC. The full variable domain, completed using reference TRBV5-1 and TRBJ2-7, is KAGVTQTPRYLIKTRGQQVTLSCSPISGHRSVSWYQQTPGQGLQFLFEYFSETQRNKGNFPGRFSGRQFSNSRSEMNVSTLELGDSALYLCASSPHALSYEQYFGPGTRLTVT.

This CDR3 is CSVSAGNTEAFF. The CDR3 region has the DNA TGCAGCGTGTCCGCGGGGAACACTGAAGCTTTCTTT. V gene TRBV29-1 combines with J gene TRBJ1-1; D uncertain. Trimming cost V 6 bases and J 1 base, with 9 bases left between them. Germline CDR1 SQVTM, CDR2 ANQGSEA. The CDR3 runs 12 residues.

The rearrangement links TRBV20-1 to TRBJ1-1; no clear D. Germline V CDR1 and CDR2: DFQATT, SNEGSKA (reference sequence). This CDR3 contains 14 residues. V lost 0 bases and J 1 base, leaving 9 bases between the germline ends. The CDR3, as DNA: TGCAGTGCTAGAGATTGGACGAAGAACACTGAAGCTTTCTTT. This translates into CSARDWTKNTEAFF.

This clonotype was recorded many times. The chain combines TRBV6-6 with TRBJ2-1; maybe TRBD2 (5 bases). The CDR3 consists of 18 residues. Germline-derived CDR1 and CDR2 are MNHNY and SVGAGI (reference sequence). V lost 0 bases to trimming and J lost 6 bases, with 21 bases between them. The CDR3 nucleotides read TGTGCCAGCAGTTACTCCCGATCCCGGTACCAGAGGGTCAATGAGCAGTTCTTC. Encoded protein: CASSYSRSRYQRVNEQFF.

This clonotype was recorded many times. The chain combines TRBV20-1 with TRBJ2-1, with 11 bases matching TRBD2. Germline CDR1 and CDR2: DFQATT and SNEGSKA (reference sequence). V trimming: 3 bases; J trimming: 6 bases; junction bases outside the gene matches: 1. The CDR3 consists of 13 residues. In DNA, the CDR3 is TGCAGTGCTAGGGGGACTAGCGGCAATGAGCAGTTCTTC. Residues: CSARGTSGNEQFF.

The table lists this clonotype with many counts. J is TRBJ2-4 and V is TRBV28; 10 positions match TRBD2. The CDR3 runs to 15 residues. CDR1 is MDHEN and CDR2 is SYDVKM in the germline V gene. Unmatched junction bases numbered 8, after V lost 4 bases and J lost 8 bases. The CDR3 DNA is TGTGCCAGCAGTTCCCAGCGGGGGGGCCTGGACATTCAGTACTTC. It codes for CASSSQRGGLDIQYF.

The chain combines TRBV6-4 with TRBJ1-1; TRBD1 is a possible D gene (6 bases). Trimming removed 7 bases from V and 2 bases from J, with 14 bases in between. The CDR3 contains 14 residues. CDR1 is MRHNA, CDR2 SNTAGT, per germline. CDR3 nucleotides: TGTGCCAGCAAAAACAACAGGGATAACACTGAAGCTTTCTTT. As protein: CASKNNRDNTEAFF.

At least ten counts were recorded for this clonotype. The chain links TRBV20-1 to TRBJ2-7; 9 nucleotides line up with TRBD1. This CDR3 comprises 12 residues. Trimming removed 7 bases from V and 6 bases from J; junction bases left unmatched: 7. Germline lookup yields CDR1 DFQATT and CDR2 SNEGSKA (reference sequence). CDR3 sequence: CSVRTGAREQYF. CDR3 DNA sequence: TGCAGTGTTCGGACAGGGGCTCGCGAGCAGTACTTC.